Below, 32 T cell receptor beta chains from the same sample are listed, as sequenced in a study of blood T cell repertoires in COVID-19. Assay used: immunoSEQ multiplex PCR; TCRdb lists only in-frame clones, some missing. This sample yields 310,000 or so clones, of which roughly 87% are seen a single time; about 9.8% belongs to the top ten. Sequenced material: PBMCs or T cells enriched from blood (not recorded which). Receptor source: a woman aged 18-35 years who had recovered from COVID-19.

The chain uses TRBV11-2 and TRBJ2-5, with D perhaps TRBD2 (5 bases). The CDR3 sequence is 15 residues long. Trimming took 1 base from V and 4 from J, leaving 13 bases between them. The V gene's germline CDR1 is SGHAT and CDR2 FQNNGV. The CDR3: CASSLGRGFGETQYF. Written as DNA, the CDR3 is TGTGCCAGCAGCTTAGGACGAGGGTTTGGAGAGACCCAGTACTTC.

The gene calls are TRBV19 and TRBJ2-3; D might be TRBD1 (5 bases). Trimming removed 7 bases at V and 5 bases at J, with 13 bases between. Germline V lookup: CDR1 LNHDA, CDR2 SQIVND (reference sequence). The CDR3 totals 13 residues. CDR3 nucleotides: TGTGCCAGTACCCCCGGAAGGGGAGATACGCAGTATTTT. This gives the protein CASTPGRGDTQYF. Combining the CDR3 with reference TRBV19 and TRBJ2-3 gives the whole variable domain DGGITQSPKYLFRKEGQNVTLSCEQNLNHDAMYWYRQDPGQGLRLIYYSQIVNDFQKGDIAEGYSVSREKKESFPLTVTSAQKNPTAFYLCASTPGRGDTQYFGPGTRLTVL.

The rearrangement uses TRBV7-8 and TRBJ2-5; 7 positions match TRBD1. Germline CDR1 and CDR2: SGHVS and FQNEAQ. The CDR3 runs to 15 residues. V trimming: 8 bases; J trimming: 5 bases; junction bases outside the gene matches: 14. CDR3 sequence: CASDPSRGPGETQYF. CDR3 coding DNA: TGTGCCAGCGACCCCTCTAGGGGGCCGGGGGAGACCCAGTACTTC.

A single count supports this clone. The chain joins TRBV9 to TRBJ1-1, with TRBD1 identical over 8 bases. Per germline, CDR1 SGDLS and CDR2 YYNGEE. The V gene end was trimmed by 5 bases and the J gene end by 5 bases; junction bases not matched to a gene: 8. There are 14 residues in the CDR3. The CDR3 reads CASRMTGESTEAFF. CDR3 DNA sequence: TGTGCCAGCAGAATGACAGGGGAGAGTACTGAAGCTTTCTTT.

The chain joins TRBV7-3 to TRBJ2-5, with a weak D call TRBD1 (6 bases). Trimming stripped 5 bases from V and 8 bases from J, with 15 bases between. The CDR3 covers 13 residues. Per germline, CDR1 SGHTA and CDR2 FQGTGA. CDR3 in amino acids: CASSMDSQGTQYF. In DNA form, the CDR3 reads TGTGCCAGCAGCATGGACAGCCAAGGTACCCAGTACTTC.

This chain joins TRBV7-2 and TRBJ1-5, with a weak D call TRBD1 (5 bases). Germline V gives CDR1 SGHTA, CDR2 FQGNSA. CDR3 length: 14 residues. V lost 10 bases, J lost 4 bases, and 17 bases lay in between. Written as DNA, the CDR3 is TGTGCCACCCGGGGTGGGGGAGGGAATCAGCCCCAGCATTTT. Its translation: CATRGGGGNQPQHF.

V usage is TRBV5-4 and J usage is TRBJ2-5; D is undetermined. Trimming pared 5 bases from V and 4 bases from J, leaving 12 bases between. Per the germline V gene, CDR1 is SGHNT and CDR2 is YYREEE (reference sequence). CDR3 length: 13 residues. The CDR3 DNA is TGTGCCAGCAGGCTCAGTCCAAGAGAGACCCAGTACTTC. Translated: CASRLSPRETQYF.

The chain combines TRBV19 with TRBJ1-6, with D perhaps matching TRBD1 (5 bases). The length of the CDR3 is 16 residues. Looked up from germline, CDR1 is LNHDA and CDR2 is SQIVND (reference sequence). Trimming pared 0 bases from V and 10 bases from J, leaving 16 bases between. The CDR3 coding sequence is TGTGCCAGTAGTATAGATGCCGAAGGGGTAGGATCACCCCTCCACTTT. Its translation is CASSIDAEGVGSPLHF.

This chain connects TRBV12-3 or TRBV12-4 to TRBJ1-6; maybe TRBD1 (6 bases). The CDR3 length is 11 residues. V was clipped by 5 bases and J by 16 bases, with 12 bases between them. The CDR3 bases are TGTGCCAGCAGTGGTCACAGGGCTCTCCACTTT. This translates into CASSGHRALHF.

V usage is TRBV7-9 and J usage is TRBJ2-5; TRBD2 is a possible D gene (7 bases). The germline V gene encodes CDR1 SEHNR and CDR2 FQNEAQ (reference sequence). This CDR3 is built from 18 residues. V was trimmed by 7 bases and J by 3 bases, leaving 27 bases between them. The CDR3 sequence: CASNLLLGARRGEETQYF. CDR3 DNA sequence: TGTGCCAGCAACCTCCTTTTGGGGGCACGCCGGGGGGAAGAGACCCAGTACTTC. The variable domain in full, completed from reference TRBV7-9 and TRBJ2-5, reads DTGVSQNPRHKITKRGQNVTFRCDPISEHNRLYWYRQTLGQGPEFLTYFQNEAQLEKSRLLSDRFSAERPKGSFSTLEIQRTEQGDSAMYLCASNLLLGARRGEETQYFGPGTRLLVL.

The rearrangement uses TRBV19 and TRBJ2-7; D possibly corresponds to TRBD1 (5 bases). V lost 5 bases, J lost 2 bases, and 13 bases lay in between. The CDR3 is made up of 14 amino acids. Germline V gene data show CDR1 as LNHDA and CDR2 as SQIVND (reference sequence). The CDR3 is CASSFTPDTYEQYF. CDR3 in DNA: TGTGCCAGTAGTTTTACCCCGGACACCTACGAGCAGTACTTC.

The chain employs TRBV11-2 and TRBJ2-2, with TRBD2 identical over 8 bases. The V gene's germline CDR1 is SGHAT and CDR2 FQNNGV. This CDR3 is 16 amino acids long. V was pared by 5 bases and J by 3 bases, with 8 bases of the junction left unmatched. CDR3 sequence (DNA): TGTGCCAGCAGCCAAAATTGGCGGGGGGACACCGGGGAGCTGTTTTTT. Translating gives CASSQNWRGDTGELFF. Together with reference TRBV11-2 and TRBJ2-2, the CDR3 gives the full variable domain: EAGVAQSPRYKIIEKRQSVAFWCNPISGHATLYWYQQILGQGPKLLIQFQNNGVVDDSQLPKDRFSAERLKGVDSTLKIQPAKLEDSAVYLCASSQNWRGDTGELFFGEGSRLTVL.

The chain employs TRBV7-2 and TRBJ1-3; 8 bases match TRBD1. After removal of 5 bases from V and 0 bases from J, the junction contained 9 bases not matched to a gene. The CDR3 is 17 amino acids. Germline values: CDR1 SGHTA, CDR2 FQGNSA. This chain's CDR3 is CASSVQTGARSGNTIYF. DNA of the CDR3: TGTGCCAGCAGCGTACAGACAGGGGCCCGCTCTGGAAACACCATATATTTT.

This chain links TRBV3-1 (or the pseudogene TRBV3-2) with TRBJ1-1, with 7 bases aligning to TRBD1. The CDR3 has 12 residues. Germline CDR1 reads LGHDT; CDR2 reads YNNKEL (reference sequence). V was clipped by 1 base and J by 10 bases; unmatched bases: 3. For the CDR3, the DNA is TGTGCCAGCAGCCAAGTACAGGGGAGAGCTTTCTTT. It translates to CASSQVQGRAFF.

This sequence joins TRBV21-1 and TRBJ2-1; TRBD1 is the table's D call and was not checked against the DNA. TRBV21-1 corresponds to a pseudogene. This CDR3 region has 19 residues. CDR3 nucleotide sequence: TGTGCCAGCAGCATTAAGGGCCCGACAGGGAAAGGGTCCTACAATGAGCAGTTCTTC. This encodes CASSIKGPTGKGSYNEQFF.

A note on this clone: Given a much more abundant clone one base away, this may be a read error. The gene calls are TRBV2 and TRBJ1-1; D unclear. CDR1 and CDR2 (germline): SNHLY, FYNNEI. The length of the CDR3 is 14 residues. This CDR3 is CASGRESWNTETFF. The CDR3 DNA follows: TGTGCCAGCGGCCGGGAATCATGGAACACTGAAACTTTCTTT.

CDR3 sequence reads: CILTEAFF. CDR3 coding DNA: TGCATTCTCACTGAAGCTTTCTTT. The chain recombines TRBV20-1 with TRBJ1-1; D gene uncertain. Germline V gene data show CDR1 as DFQATT and CDR2 as SNEGSKA (reference sequence). The CDR3 runs 8 residues.

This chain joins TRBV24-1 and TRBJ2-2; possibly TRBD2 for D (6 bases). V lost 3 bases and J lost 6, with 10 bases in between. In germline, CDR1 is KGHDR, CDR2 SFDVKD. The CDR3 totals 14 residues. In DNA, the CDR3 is TGTGCCACCAGTGATACTACTAGCCCCGGGGAGCTGTTTTTT. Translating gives CATSDTTSPGELFF.

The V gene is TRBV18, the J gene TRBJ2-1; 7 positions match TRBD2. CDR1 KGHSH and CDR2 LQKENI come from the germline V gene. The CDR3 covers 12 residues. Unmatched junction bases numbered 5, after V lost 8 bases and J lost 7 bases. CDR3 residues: CASKSGGNEQFF. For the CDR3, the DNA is TGTGCCAGCAAATCGGGAGGTAATGAGCAGTTCTTC.

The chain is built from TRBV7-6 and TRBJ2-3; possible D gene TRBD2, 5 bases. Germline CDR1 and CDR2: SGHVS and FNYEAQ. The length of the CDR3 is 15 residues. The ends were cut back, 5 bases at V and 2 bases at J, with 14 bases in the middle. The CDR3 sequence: CASSRGLGVTDTQYF. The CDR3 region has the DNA TGTGCCAGCAGCAGAGGGCTCGGGGTCACAGATACGCAGTATTTT.

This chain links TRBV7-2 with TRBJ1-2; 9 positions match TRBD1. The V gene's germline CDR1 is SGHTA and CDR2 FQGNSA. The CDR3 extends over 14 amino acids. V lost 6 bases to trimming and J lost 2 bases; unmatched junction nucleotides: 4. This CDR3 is CASSFGTGNYGYTF. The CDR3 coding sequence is TGTGCCAGCAGTTTTGGGACAGGGAACTATGGCTACACCTTC.

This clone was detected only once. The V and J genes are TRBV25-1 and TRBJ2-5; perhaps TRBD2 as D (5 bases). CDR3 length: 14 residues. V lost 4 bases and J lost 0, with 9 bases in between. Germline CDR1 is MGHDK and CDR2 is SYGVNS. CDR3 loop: CASSAEGDQETQYF. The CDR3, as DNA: TGTGCCAGCAGTGCTGAGGGAGACCAAGAGACCCAGTACTTC.

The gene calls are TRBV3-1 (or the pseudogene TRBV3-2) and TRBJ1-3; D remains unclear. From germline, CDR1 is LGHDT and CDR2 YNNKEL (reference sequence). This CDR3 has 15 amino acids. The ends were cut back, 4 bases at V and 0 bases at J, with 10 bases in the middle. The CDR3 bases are TGTGCCAGCAGCCCACGGGTGAACTCTGGAAACACCATATATTTT. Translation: CASSPRVNSGNTIYF.

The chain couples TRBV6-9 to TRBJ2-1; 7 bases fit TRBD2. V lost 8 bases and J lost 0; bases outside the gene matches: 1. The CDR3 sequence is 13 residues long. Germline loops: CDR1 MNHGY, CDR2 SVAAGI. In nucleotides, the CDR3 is TGTGCCAGCCCTAGCGGCTCCTACAATGAGCAGTTCTTC. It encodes CASPSGSYNEQFF.

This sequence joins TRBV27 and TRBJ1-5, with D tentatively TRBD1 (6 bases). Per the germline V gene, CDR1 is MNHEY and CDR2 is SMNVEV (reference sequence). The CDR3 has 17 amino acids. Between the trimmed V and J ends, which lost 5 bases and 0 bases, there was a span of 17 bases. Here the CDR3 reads CASSKRHTGYSNQPQHF. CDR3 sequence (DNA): TGTGCCAGCAGTAAAAGACATACAGGGTATAGCAATCAGCCCCAGCATTTT.

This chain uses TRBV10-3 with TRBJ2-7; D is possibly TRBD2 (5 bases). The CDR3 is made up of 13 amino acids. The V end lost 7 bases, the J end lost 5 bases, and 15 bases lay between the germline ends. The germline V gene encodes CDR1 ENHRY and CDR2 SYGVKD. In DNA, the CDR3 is TGTGCCATCACTCATGAGGGCAGTGACGAGCAGTACTTC. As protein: CAITHEGSDEQYF.

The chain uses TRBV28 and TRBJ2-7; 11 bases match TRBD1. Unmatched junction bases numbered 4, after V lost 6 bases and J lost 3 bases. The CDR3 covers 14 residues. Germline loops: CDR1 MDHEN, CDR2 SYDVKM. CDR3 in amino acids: CASRWTGGIYEQYF. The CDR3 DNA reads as TGTGCCAGCAGGTGGACAGGGGGCATCTACGAGCAGTACTTC. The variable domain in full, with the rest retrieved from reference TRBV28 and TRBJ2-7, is DVKVTQSSRYLVKRTGEKVFLECVQDMDHENMFWYRQDPGLGLRLIYFSYDVKMKEKGDIPEGYSVSREKKERFSLILESASTNQTSMYLCASRWTGGIYEQYFGPGTRLTVT.

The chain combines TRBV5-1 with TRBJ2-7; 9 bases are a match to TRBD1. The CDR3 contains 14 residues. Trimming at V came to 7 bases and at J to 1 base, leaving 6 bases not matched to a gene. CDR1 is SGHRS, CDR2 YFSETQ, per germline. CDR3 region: CASGWTGDSYEQYF. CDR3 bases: TGCGCCAGCGGCTGGACAGGGGATTCCTACGAGCAGTACTTC. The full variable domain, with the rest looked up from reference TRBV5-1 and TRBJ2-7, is KAGVTQTPRYLIKTRGQQVTLSCSPISGHRSVSWYQQTPGQGLQFLFEYFSETQRNKGNFPGRFSGRQFSNSRSEMNVSTLELGDSALYLCASGWTGDSYEQYFGPGTRLTVT.

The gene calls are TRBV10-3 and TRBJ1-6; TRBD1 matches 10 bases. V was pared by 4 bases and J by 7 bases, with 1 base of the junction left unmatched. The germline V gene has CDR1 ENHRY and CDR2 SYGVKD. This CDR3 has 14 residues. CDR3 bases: TGTGCCATCAGTGTGGACAGGGGGAATTCACCCCTCCACTTT. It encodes CAISVDRGNSPLHF.

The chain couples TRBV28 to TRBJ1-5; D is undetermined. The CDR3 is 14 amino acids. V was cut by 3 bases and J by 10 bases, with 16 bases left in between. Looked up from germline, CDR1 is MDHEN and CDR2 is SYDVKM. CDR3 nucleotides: TGTGCCAGCAGTTTCATGATACAGCAGCTACCCCAGCATTTT. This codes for CASSFMIQQLPQHF.

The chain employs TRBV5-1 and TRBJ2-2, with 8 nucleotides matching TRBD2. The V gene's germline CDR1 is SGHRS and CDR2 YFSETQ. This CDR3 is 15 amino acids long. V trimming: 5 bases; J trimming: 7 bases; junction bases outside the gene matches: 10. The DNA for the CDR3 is TGCGCCAGCAGTATTAGCGGGGTAACTGGCGGGGAGCTGTTTTTT. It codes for CASSISGVTGGELFF.

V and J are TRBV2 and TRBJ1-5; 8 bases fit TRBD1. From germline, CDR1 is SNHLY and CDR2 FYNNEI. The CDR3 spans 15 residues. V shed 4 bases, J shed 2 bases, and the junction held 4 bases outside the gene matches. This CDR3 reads CASSGGTGGNQPQHF. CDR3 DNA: TGTGCCAGCAGTGGGGGGACAGGAGGCAATCAGCCCCAGCATTTT.